The sequence of this T cell receptor beta chain was determined in a study of blood T cell repertoires in COVID-19. Whole-study context: Samples representing acute and convalescent COVID-19 were sourced from the United States, Italy and Spain. The analysed material was cDNA or gDNA that came from T cells, B-cell-depleted T cells, or PBMCs.

Per the study methods: Using reference gene primer amplification, nucleated cell counts were estimated. Clones were read by immunoSEQ multiplex PCR, and TCRdb kept only the in-frame ones, dropping some. V, J and clone size were drawn from that table, and D and trimming were deduced from the DNA. This sample has about 200,000 clones, with around 80% found just once. The germline V gene has CDR1 WNHNN and CDR2 SYGVQD (reference sequence). Unmatched junction bases numbered 5, after V lost 0 bases and J lost 6 bases. This CDR3 contains 16 residues. The sequenced sample consisted of peripheral blood. The clonotype was recovered from a woman aged 40 to 49 with acute or convalescent COVID-19. The chain combines TRBV10-1 with TRBJ2-2; 9 positions match TRBD1. The CDR3 DNA reads TGCGCCAGCAGTGAGTCGATAGGACAGGGGTCCGGGGAGCTGTTTTTT. Protein sequence: CASSESIGQGSGELFF.